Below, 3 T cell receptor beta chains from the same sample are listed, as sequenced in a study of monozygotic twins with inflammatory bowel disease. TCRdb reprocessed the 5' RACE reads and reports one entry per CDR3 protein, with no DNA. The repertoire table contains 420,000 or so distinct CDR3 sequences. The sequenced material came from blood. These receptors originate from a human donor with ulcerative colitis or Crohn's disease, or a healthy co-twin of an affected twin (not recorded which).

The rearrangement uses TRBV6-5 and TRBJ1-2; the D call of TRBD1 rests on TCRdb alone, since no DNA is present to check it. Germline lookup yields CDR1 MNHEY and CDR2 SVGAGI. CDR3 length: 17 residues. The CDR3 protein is CASSYSFAGLGSRGYTF.

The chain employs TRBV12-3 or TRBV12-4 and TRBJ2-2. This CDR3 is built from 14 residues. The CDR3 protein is CASSSGVYTGELFF.

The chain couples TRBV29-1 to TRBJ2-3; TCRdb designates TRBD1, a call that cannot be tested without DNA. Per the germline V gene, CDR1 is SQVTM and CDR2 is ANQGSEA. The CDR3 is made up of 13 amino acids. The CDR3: CSVGTAYTDTQYF.